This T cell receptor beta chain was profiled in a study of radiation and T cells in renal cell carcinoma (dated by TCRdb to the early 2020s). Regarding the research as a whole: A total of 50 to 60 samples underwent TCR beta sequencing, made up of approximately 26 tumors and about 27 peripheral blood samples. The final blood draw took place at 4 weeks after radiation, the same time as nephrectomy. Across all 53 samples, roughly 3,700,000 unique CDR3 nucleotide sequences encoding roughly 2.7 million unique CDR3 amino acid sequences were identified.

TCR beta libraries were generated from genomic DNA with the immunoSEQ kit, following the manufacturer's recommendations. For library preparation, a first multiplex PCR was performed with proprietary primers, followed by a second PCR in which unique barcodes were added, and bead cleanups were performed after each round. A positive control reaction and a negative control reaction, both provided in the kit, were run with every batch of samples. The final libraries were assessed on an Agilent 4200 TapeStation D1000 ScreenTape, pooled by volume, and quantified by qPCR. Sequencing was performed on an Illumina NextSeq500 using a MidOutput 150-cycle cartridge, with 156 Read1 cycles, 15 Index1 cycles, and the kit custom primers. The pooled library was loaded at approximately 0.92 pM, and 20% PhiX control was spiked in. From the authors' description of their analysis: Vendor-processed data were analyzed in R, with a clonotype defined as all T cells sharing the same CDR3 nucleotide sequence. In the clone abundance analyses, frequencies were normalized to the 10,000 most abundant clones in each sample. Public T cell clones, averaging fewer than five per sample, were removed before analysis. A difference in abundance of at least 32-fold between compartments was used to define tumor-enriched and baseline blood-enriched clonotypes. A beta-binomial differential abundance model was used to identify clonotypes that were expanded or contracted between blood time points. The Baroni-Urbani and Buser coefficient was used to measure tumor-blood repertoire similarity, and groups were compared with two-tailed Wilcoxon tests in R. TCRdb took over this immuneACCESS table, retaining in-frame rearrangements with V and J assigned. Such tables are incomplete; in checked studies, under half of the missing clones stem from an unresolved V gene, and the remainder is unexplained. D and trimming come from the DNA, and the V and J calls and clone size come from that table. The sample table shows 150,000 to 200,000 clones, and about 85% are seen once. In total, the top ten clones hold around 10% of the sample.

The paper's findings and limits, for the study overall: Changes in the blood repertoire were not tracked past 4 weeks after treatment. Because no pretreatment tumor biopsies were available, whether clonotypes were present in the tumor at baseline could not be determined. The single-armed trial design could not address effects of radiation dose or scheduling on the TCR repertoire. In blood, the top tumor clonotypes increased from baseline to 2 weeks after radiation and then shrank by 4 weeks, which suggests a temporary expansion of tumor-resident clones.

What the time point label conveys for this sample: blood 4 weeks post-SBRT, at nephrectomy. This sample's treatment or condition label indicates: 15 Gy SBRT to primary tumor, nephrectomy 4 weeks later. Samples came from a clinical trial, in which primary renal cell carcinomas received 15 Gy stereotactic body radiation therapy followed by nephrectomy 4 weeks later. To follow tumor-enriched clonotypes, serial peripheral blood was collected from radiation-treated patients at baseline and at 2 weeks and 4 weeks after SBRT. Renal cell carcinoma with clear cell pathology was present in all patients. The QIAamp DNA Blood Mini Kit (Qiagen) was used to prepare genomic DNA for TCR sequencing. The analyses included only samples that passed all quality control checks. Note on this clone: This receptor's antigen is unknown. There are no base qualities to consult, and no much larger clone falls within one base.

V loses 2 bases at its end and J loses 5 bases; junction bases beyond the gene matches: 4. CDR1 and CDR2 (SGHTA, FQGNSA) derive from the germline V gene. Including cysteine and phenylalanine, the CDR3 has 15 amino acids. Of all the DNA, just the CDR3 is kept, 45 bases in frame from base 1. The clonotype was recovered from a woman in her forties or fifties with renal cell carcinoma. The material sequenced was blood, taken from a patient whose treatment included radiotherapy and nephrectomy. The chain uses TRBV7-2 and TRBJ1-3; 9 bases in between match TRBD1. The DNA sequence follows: TGTGCCAGCAGCTTACAGGGACAGGGAAGAAACACCATATATTTT. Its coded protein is CASSLQGQGRNTIYF.